The clone carrying this T cell receptor beta chain showed up just a few times. The data belong to a study of blood T cell repertoires in COVID-19. Across the whole study: Spain, Italy and the United States supplied samples that represented acute and convalescent COVID-19. From T cells, B-cell-depleted T cells, or PBMCs came the material, which was cDNA or gDNA.

This table comes from immunoSEQ multiplex PCR, and its TCRdb copy is limited to in-frame clones, with some not included. The sample lists 160,000 or so clones, roughly 88% seen once, with nearly 15% in the top ten. Germline V gives CDR1 MDHEN, CDR2 SYDVKM. The CDR3 is 14 amino acids. Trimming removed 5 bases from V and 10 bases from J; junction bases left unmatched: 11. The study recruited people aged roughly 18 to 89 years across approximately 23 US areas. Before being deemed recovered, Cohort 3 donors had two negative PCRs, clearance, or symptom resolution. The genes are TRBV28 and TRBJ1-2; 9 bases are a match to TRBD1. The clonotype originates from a man aged 50-59 years who had recovered from COVID-19. The sample comprised PBMCs or T cells enriched from blood (not recorded which). The CDR3 DNA is TGTGCCAGCAGTACAAATCCGGGACAGGGAACCTACACCTTC. Amino acids: CASSTNPGQGTYTF.